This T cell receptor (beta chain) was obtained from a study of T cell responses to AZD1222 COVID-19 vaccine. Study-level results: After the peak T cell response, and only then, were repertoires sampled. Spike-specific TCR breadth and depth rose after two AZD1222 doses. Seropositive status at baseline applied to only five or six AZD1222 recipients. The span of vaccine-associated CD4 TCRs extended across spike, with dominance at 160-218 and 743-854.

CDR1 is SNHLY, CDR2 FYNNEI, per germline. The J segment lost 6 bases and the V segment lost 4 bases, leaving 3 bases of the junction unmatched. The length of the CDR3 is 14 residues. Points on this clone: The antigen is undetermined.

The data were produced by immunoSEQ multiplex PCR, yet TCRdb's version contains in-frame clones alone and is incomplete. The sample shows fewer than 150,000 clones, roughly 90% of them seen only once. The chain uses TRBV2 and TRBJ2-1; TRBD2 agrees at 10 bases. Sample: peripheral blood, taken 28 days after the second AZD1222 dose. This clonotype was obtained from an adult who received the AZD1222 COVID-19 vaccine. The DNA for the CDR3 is TGTGCCAGCAGTGTAGCGGGAGGCCTCAATGAGCAGTTCTTC. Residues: CASSVAGGLNEQFF. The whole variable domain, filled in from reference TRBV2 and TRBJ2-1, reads EPEVTQTPSHQVTQMGQEVILRCVPISNHLYFYWYRQILGQKVEFLVSFYNNEISEKSEIFDDQFSVERPDGSNFTLKIRSTKLEDSAMYFCASSVAGGLNEQFFGPGTRLTVL.